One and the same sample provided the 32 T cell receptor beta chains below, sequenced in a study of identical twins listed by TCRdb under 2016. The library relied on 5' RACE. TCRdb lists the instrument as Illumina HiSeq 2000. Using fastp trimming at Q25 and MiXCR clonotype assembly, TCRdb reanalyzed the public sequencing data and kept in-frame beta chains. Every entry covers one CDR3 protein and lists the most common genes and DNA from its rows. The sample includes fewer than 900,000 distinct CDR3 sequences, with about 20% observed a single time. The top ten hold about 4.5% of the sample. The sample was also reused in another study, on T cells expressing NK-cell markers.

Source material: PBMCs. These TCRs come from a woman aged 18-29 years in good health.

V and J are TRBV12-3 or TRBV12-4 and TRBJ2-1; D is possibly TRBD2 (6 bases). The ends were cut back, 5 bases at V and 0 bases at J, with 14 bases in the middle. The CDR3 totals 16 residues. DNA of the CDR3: TGTGCCAGCAGTCCCCCAGCGGGCTACTCCTACAATGAGCAGTTCTTC. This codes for CASSPPAGYSYNEQFF.

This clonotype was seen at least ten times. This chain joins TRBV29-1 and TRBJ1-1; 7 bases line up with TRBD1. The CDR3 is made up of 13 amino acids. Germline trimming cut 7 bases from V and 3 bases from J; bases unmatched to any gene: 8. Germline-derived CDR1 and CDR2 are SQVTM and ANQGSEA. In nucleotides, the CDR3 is TGCAGCGACAAGACAGGGATGCACACTGAAGCTTTCTTT. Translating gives CSDKTGMHTEAFF.

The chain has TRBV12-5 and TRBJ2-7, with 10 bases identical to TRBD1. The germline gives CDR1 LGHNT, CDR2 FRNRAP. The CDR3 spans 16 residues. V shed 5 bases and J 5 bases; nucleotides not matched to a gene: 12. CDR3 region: CASGPPGTGVGNEQYF. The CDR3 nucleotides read TGTGCTAGTGGTCCCCCCGGGACAGGGGTCGGAAACGAGCAGTACTTC. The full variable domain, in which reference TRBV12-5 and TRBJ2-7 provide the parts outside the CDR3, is DARVTQTPRHKVTEMGQEVTMRCQPILGHNTVFWYRQTMMQGLELLAYFRNRAPLDDSGMPKDRFSAEMPDATLATLKIQPSEPRDSAVYFCASGPPGTGVGNEQYFGPGTRLTVT.

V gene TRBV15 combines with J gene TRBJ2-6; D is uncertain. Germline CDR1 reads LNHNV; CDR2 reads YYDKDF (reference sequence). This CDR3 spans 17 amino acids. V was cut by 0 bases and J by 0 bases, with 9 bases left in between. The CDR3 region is CATSREIVGSGANVLTF. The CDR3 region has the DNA TGTGCCACCAGCAGAGAAATCGTAGGCTCTGGGGCCAACGTCCTGACTTTC.

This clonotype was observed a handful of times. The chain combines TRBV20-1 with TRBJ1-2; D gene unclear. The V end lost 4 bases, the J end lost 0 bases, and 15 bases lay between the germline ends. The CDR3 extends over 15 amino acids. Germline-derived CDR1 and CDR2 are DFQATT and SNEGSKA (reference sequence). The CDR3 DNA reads TGCAGTGCTACCGACACCCGAAGAGCTAACTATGGCTACACCTTC. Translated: CSATDTRRANYGYTF.

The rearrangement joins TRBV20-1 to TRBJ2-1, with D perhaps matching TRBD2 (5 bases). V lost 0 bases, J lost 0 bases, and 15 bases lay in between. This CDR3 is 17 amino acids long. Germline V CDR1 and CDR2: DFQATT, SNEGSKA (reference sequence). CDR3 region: CSARDRLGLLSYNEQFF. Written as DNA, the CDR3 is TGCAGTGCTAGAGATCGTCTCGGACTGCTCTCCTACAATGAGCAGTTCTTC.

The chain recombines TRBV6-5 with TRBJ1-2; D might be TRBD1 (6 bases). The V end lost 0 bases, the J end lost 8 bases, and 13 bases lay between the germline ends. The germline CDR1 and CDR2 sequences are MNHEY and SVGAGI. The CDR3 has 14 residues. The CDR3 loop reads CASSYSWGASGYTF. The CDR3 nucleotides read TGTGCCAGCAGTTACTCATGGGGGGCATCGGGCTACACCTTC.

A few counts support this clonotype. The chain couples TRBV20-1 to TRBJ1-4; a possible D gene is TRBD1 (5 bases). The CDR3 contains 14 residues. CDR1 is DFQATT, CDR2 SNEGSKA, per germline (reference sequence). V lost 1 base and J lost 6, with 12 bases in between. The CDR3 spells CSARVRGSDEKLFF. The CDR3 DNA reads TGCAGTGCTAGAGTGAGGGGCTCAGATGAAAAACTGTTTTTT.

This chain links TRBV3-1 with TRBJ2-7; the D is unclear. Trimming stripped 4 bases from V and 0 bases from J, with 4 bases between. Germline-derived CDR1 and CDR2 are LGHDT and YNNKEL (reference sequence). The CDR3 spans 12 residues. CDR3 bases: TGTGCCAGCAGCCGTTACTCCTACGAGCAGTACTTC. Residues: CASSRYSYEQYF.

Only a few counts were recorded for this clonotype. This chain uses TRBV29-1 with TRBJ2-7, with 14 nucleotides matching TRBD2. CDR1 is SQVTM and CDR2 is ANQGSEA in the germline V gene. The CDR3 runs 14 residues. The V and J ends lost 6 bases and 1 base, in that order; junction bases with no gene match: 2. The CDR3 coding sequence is TGCAGCGTCAGACTAGCGGGAGGGTCCTACGAGCAGTACTTC. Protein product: CSVRLAGGSYEQYF.

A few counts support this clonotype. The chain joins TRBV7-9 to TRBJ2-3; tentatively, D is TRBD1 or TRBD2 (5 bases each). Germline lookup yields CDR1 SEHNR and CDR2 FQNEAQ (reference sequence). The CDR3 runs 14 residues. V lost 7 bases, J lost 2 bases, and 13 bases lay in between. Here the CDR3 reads CASTHAGTTDTQYF. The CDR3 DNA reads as TGTGCCAGCACCCACGCAGGGACCACAGATACGCAGTATTTT.

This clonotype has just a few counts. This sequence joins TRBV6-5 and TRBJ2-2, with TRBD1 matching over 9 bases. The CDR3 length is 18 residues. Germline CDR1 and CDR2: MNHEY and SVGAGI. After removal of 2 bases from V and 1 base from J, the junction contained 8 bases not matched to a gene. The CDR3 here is CASSYILPGQGNTGELFF. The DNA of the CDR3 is TGTGCCAGCAGTTACATCCTCCCGGGACAGGGGAACACCGGGGAGCTGTTTTTT.

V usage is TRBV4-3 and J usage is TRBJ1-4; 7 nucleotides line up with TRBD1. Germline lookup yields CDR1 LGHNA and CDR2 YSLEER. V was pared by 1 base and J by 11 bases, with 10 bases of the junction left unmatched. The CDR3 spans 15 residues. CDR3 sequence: CASSQGGDSFGKLFF. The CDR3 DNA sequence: TGCGCCAGCAGCCAAGGGGGGGACAGCTTTGGGAAACTGTTTTTT.

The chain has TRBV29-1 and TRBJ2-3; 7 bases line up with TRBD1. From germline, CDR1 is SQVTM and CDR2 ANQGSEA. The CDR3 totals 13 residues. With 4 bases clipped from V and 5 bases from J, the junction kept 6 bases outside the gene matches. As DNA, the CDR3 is TGCAGCGTTGGAGGGACAGATAGAGATACGCAGTATTTT. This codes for CSVGGTDRDTQYF.

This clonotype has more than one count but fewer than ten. DNA for the CDR3: TGTGCCAGCAGCCAAATGAAAGCTGGGCGCTACGAGCAGTACTTC. The encoded protein is CASSQMKAGRYEQYF. The rearrangement links TRBV13 to TRBJ2-7; D unresolved. This CDR3 has 15 residues. Trimming shortened V by 5 bases and J by 3 bases, and 17 bases separated the two germline ends. Germline-derived CDR1 and CDR2 are PRHDT and FYEKMQ (reference sequence).

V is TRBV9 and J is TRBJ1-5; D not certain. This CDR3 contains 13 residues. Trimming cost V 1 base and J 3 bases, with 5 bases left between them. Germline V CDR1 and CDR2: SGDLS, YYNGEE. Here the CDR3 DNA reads TGTGCCAGCAGCGTAAATCCCAATCAGCCCCAGCATTTT. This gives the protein CASSVNPNQPQHF.

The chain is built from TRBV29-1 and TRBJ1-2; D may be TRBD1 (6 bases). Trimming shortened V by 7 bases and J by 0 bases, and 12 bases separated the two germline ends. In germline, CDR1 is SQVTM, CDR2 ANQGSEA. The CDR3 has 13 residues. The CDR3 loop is CSATGSANYGYTF. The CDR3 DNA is TGCAGCGCGACAGGTTCAGCTAACTATGGCTACACCTTC. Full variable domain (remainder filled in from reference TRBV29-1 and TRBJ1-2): SAVISQKPSRDICQRGTSLTIQCQVDSQVTMMFWYRQQPGQSLTLIATANQGSEATYESGFVIDKFPISRPNLTFSTLTVSNMSPEDSSIYLCSATGSANYGYTFGSGTRLTVV.

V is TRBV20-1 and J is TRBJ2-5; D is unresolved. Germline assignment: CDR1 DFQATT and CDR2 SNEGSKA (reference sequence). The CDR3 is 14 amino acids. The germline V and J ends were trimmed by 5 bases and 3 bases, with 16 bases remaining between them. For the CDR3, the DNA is TGCAGTGCTGAAAATCTTGGGGAAAAAGAGACCCAGTACTTC. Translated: CSAENLGEKETQYF.

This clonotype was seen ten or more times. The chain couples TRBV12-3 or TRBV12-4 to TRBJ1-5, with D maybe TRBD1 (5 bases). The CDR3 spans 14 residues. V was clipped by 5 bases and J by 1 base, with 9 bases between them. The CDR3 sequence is CASSRRGSNQPQHF. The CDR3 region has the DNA TGTGCCAGCAGTCGCCGGGGGAGCAATCAGCCCCAGCATTTT.

CDR3 loop: CASRASDSYEQYF. The CDR3 DNA sequence: TGTGCCTCGCGGGCTAGCGACTCCTACGAGCAGTACTTC. This chain uses TRBV7-2 with TRBJ2-7; maybe TRBD2 (6 bases). CDR3 size: 13 residues. V was trimmed by 11 bases and J by 0 bases, leaving 14 bases between them. Germline V CDR1 and CDR2: SGHTA, FQGNSA. The full variable domain, with the rest looked up from reference TRBV7-2 and TRBJ2-7, is GAGVSQSPSNKVTEKGKDVELRCDPISGHTALYWYRQSLGQGLEFLIYFQGNSAPDKSGLPSDRFSAERTGGSVSTLTIQRTQQEDSAVYLCASRASDSYEQYFGPGTRLTVT.

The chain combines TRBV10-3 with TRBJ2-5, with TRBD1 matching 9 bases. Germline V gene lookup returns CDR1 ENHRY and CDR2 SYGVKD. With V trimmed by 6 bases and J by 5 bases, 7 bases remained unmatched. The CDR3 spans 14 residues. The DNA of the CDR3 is TGTGCCATCAGCGCGGGACAGGGTGAGGAGACCCAGTACTTC. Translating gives CAISAGQGEETQYF.

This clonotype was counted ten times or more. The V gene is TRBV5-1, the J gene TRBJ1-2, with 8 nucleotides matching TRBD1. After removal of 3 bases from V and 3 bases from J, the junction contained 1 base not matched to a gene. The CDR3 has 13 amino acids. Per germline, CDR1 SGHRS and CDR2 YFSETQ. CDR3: CASSWGQDYGYTF. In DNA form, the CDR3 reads TGCGCCAGCAGCTGGGGACAGGACTATGGCTACACCTTC.

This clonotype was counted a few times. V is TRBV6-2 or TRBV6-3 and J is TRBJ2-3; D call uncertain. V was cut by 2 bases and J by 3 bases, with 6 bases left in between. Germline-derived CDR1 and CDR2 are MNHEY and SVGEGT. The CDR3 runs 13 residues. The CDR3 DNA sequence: TGTGCCAGCAGTTACGGAGAAACAGATACGCAGTATTTT. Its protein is CASSYGETDTQYF.

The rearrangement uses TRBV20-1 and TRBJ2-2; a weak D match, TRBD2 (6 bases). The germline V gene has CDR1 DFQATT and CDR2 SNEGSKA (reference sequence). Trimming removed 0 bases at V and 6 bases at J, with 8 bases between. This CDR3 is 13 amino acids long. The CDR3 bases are TGCAGTGCTAGAGATAGGAGGGCCGGGGAGCTGTTTTTT. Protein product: CSARDRRAGELFF.

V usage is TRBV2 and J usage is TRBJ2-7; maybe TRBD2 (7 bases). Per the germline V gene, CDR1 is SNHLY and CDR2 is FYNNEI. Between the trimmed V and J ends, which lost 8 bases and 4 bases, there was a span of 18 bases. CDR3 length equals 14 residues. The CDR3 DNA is TGTGCCAGCCTTAGGGGGGAGGGTCCGTACGAGCAGTACTTC. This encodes CASLRGEGPYEQYF.

CDR3 loop: CASSPVAAPLGYTF. DNA of the CDR3: TGTGCCAGCAGCCCCGTGGCAGCACCTCTGGGCTACACCTTC. The V call is TRBV7-9, the J call TRBJ1-2; D ambiguous. Germline V gene lookup returns CDR1 SEHNR and CDR2 FQNEAQ (reference sequence). This CDR3 has 14 amino acids. V lost 5 bases and J lost 8, with 18 bases in between.

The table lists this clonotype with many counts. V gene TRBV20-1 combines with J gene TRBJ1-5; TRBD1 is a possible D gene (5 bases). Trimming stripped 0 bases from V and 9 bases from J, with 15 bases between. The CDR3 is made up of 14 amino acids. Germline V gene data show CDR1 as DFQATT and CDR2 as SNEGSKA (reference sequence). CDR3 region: CSARDYGGVPPQHF. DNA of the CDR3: TGCAGTGCTAGAGATTATGGAGGGGTCCCGCCCCAGCATTTT.

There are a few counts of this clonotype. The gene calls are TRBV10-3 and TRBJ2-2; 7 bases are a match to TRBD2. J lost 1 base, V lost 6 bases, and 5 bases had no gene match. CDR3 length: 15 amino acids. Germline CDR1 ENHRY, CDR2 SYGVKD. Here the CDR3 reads CAIRVTSVNTGELFF. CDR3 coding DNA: TGTGCCATCAGAGTTACTAGCGTGAACACCGGGGAGCTGTTTTTT.

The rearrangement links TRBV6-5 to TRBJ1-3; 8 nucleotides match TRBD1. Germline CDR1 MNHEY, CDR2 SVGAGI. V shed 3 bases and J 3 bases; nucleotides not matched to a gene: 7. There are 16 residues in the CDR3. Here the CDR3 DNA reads TGTGCCAGCAGTTATTCTCAGGGGGCAGTTGGAAACACCATATATTTT. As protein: CASSYSQGAVGNTIYF.

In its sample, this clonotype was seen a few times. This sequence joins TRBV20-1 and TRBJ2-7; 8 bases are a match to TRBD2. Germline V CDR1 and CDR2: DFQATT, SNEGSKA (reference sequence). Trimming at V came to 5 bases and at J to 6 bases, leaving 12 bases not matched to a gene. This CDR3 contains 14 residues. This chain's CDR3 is CSAWRAAGGLEQYF. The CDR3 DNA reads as TGCAGTGCTTGGCGGGCGGCGGGGGGTCTCGAGCAGTACTTC.

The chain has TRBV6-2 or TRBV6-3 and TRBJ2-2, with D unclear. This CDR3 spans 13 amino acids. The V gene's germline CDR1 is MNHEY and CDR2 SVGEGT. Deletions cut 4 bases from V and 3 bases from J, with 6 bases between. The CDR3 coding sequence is TGTGCCAGCAGTTCCCTACACACCGGGGAGCTGTTTTTT. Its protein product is CASSSLHTGELFF.

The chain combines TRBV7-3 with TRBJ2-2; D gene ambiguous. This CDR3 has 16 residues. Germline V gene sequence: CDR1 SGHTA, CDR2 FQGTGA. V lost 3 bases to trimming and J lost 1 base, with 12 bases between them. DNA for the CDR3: TGTGCCAGCAGCTTTACCGGGCCCCGGAACACCGGGGAGCTGTTTTTT. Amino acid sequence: CASSFTGPRNTGELFF.